Each of the 19 T cell receptor beta chains below was sequenced from the same sample in a study of blood T cell repertoires in COVID-19. The table came from immunoSEQ multiplex PCR; TCRdb's copy has only in-frame clones and leaves some out. The sample lists 57,000 or so clones, almost 90% occurring once. Specimen: peripheral blood. The receptors shown here come from a woman in her 50s with active or convalescent COVID-19.

The chain recombines TRBV19 with TRBJ2-7, with 10 bases aligning to TRBD2. The CDR3 covers 17 residues. Germline V gene sequence: CDR1 LNHDA, CDR2 SQIVND (reference sequence). Losses at the gene ends were 1 base for V and 2 bases for J; bases not matched to a gene: 8. CDR3 residues: CASSIGGLAEATYEQYF. The CDR3 bases are TGTGCCAGTAGTATAGGAGGACTAGCGGAGGCCACCTACGAGCAGTACTTC.

The rearrangement joins TRBV7-9 to TRBJ2-7, with D tentatively TRBD2 (6 bases). This CDR3 has 14 amino acids. Per the germline V gene, CDR1 is SEHNR and CDR2 is FQNEAQ (reference sequence). V was clipped by 3 bases and J by 3 bases, with 12 bases between them. The chain's CDR3 is CASSLEGRFYEQYF. The DNA of the CDR3 is TGTGCCAGCAGCTTGGAGGGGCGCTTCTACGAGCAGTACTTC.

This chain joins TRBV30 and TRBJ1-6, with 12 nucleotides matching TRBD1. Germline V lookup: CDR1 GTSNPN, CDR2 SVGIG (reference sequence). The CDR3 contains 16 residues. V dropped 8 bases and J dropped 7; count of bases not matched to a gene: 12. CDR3 DNA: TGTGCCAGTAATTGGGGACAGGGGGCGAAAAATTCACCCCTCCACTTT. Protein: CASNWGQGAKNSPLHF.

The chain is built from TRBV12-3 or TRBV12-4 and TRBJ2-1; D remains ambiguous. The V end lost 3 bases, the J end lost 6 bases, and 9 bases lay between the germline ends. CDR3 length equals 13 residues. The CDR3 region is CASSFSAANEQFF. Here the CDR3 DNA reads TGTGCCAGCAGTTTCAGCGCTGCCAATGAGCAGTTCTTC.

V is TRBV5-6 and J is TRBJ1-4, with D possibly TRBD1 on 5 matching bases. The CDR3 loop spans 15 amino acids. V was clipped by 3 bases and J by 4 bases, with 13 bases between them. CDR1 is SGHDT and CDR2 is YYEEEE in the germline V gene. CDR3 bases: TGTGCCAGCAGCTCGACACAGGTGGATAATGAAAAACTGTTTTTT. Amino acids: CASSSTQVDNEKLFF.

V gene TRBV12-3 or TRBV12-4 combines with J gene TRBJ2-7; TRBD1 matches at 11 bases. The J segment lost 6 bases and the V segment lost 3 bases, leaving 1 base of the junction unmatched. The CDR3 length is 13 residues. The CDR3 DNA follows: TGTGCCAGCAGTTTTGGGACAGGGGGCGAGCAGTACTTC. As protein: CASSFGTGGEQYF.

The chain recombines TRBV5-1 with TRBJ2-1; perhaps D is TRBD1 or TRBD2 (5 bases each). The V end lost 8 bases, the J end lost 8 bases, and 14 bases lay between the germline ends. The CDR3 runs 12 residues. Germline lookup yields CDR1 SGHRS and CDR2 YFSETQ. In DNA form, the CDR3 reads TGCGCCAGTCGCTTGGGGGAGTATGAGCAGTTCTTC. Encoded protein: CASRLGEYEQFF. Full variable domain (outside the CDR3, taken from reference TRBV5-1 and TRBJ2-1): KAGVTQTPRYLIKTRGQQVTLSCSPISGHRSVSWYQQTPGQGLQFLFEYFSETQRNKGNFPGRFSGRQFSNSRSEMNVSTLELGDSALYLCASRLGEYEQFFGPGTRLTVL.

This clone was detected a few times. The chain joins TRBV6-5 to TRBJ2-1, with no clear D. This CDR3 contains 11 residues. CDR1 MNHEY and CDR2 SVGAGI come from the germline V gene. Trimming cost V 8 bases and J 4 bases, with 6 bases left between them. Written as DNA, the CDR3 is TGTGCCAGCGGGCCTTACAATGAGCAGTTCTTC. Translating it yields CASGPYNEQFF.

The CDR3 nucleotides read TGTGCCATCAGGGGGAGTAGCGGGTCCTACGAGCAGTACTTC. This translates into CAIRGSSGSYEQYF. The chain joins TRBV10-3 to TRBJ2-7; 7 positions match TRBD2. J lost 1 base, V lost 6 bases, and 6 bases had no gene match. The CDR3 is made up of 14 amino acids. The germline V gene has CDR1 ENHRY and CDR2 SYGVKD.

The rearrangement uses TRBV9 and TRBJ2-2, with 9 bases aligning to TRBD2. The CDR3 runs to 16 residues. CDR1 is SGDLS and CDR2 is YYNGEE in the germline V gene. Trimming cost V 4 bases and J 6 bases; bases outside gene matches: 10. The CDR3 region has the DNA TGTGCCAGCAGCCCGACGCCTAGCGGGATGGCCGGGGAGCTGTTTTTT. Amino acids: CASSPTPSGMAGELFF.

The rearrangement links TRBV2 to TRBJ2-2; 7 bases agree with TRBD2. J was trimmed by 6 bases and V by 11 bases; bases with no gene match: 18. The length of the CDR3 is 16 residues. Germline V gene sequence: CDR1 SNHLY, CDR2 FYNNEI. CDR3 region: CASGRSGGRSAGELFF. The CDR3, as DNA: TGTGCCTCGGGAAGATCGGGCGGGAGATCGGCCGGGGAGCTGTTTTTT.

The V gene is TRBV28, the J gene TRBJ1-5; D unclear. Germline V gene data show CDR1 as MDHEN and CDR2 as SYDVKM. There are 13 residues in the CDR3. V lost 4 bases and J lost 0, with 4 bases in between. For the CDR3, the DNA is TGTGCCAGCAGTTACAGTAGCAATCAGCCCCAGCATTTT. Amino acid sequence: CASSYSSNQPQHF.

The chain carries TRBV30 and TRBJ1-2; 7 bases line up with TRBD1. Germline-derived CDR1 and CDR2 are GTSNPN and SVGIG (reference sequence). J gave up 8 bases and V 1 base, and 16 bases lay outside the gene matches. The CDR3 sequence is 16 residues long. The CDR3 DNA follows: TGTGCCTGGAGTGCCTACACCTCGACAGGGAAGGAGGGCTACACCTTC. Translated, it gives CAWSAYTSTGKEGYTF.

This clone has a handful of counts. The chain has TRBV7-9 and TRBJ2-1; D is possibly TRBD2 (6 bases). Germline V gene sequence: CDR1 SEHNR, CDR2 FQNEAQ (reference sequence). This CDR3 contains 14 residues. V lost 2 bases and J 7 bases, leaving 12 bases between the germline ends. CDR3 protein: CASSLPVEGNEQFF. In nucleotides, the CDR3 is TGTGCCAGCAGCTTACCTGTGGAGGGAAATGAGCAGTTCTTC.

This chain uses TRBV5-6 with TRBJ2-1, with a tentative D call TRBD2 (6 bases). The ends were cut back, 2 bases at V and 13 bases at J, with 19 bases in the middle. Germline V lookup: CDR1 SGHDT, CDR2 YYEEEE. CDR3 length equals 14 residues. CDR3 sequence reads: CASSFDYPGLFQFF. The CDR3 nucleotides read TGTGCCAGCAGCTTCGACTACCCGGGACTCTTCCAGTTCTTC.

This chain uses TRBV7-9 with TRBJ1-5, with a tentative D call TRBD1 (5 bases). Per germline, CDR1 SEHNR and CDR2 FQNEAQ (reference sequence). The CDR3 has 14 residues. V was clipped by 3 bases and J by 3 bases, with 9 bases between them. The CDR3 loop is CASSLDTVNQPQHF. The DNA of the CDR3 is TGTGCCAGCAGCTTGGACACTGTCAATCAGCCCCAGCATTTT.

This chain joins TRBV5-1 and TRBJ2-3, with 9 bases identical to TRBD2. Germline V gives CDR1 SGHRS, CDR2 YFSETQ. Germline trimming cut 0 bases from V and 0 bases from J; bases unmatched to any gene: 14. The CDR3 has 20 amino acids. CDR3 coding DNA: TGCGCCAGCAGCTTGGCCGCAGCGGGAGGCTTTACTACTAGCACAGATACGCAGTATTTT. Protein product: CASSLAAAGGFTTSTDTQYF. The whole variable domain, remainder taken from reference TRBV5-1 and TRBJ2-3, is KAGVTQTPRYLIKTRGQQVTLSCSPISGHRSVSWYQQTPGQGLQFLFEYFSETQRNKGNFPGRFSGRQFSNSRSEMNVSTLELGDSALYLCASSLAAAGGFTTSTDTQYFGPGTRLTVL.

V and J are TRBV6-1 and TRBJ2-1, with 7 bases identical to TRBD2. The V and J ends lost 3 bases and 9 bases, in that order; junction bases with no gene match: 14. CDR1 MNHNS and CDR2 SASEGT come from the germline V gene. CDR3 length: 16 amino acids. The CDR3 region is CASSELAAQGEGEQFF. CDR3 bases: TGTGCCAGCAGTGAGCTAGCGGCCCAGGGAGAGGGTGAGCAGTTCTTC.

This chain joins TRBV24-1 and TRBJ2-5; 8 positions match TRBD2. J lost 1 base, V lost 3 bases, and 6 bases had no gene match. The CDR3 consists of 16 residues. Looked up from germline, CDR1 is KGHDR and CDR2 is SFDVKD. CDR3 DNA: TGTGCCACCAGTGATCCGGGAGCGGGAGCCCAAGAGACCCAGTACTTC. It encodes CATSDPGAGAQETQYF.